This record concerns one T cell receptor (beta chain) sequence. Trimming cost V 1 base and J 2 bases, with 12 bases left between them. Germline V gene data show CDR1 as SGDLS and CDR2 as YYNGEE. The CDR3 is 15 amino acids. This record belongs to a study of CD8 T cells in Susac syndrome. Random hexamers primed reverse transcription of about 0.5 to 1 ug RNA. TCRdb reanalysed the immunoSEQ multiplex PCR reads using MiXCR and keeps one entry per CDR3 protein. The sample lists tens of thousands of distinct CDR3 sequences, roughly 94% seen once, with approximately 0.26% in the top ten. The chain employs TRBV9 and TRBJ1-2; unclear D gene. What was sequenced was CD8+ T cells from PBMCs. This clonotype was obtained from a human donor in good health. The CDR3, as DNA: TGTGCCAGCAGCGTATACGTAGCCCAAAACTATGGCTACACCTTC. Translated: CASSVYVAQNYGYTF.